The subject of this entry is one TCR beta chain. Its antigen remains undetermined. No qualities accompany the bases; no much larger clone lies one base away. Each collaborating institution followed its own protocols to collect whole blood in K2EDTA tubes. Collaborator samples were shipped for TCRbeta analysis as frozen whole blood, isolated PBMCs, or DNA extracted from either sample type. This sample was taken from a study of blood T cell repertoires in COVID-19 (dated by TCRdb to the early 2020s). In terms of the full investigation: Collaborator samples came from the United States, Italy and Spain and covered acute and convalescent phases of COVID-19. The material from the prospective study consisted of cDNA or gDNA derived from T cells, B-cell-depleted T cells, or PBMCs. Subjects who had been exposed to COVID-19, were actively infected with it, or had recovered from it provided the deeply sampled blood TCRbeta repertoires that made up the dataset. A freely available public database, intended as a resource for researchers studying the immune response to SARS-CoV-2, is where the repertoires were released. Samples came from the ongoing ImmuneRACE study (first 160 participants) plus 1,254 subjects from 6 global collaborators. Nearly every sample came with metadata listing a de-identified subject ID, COVID-19 status, age in years and sex. Where available, HLA class I and class II types were obtained from metadata supplied by the sample provider rather than from assay-based typing.

The immunoSEQ Assay, a bias-controlled multiplex PCR, was used to amplify TCRbeta CDR3 regions from genomic DNA. Regarding the original processing steps: The number of nucleated cells in each sample was estimated by amplification of reference gene primers within the assay. To quantify the absolute abundance of each unique TCRbeta CDR3 rearrangement, sequence reads were collapsed and filtered. For each sample, productive Simpson clonality was calculated as the square root of Simpson's diversity index across productive rearrangements. Entries here come from immuneACCESS through TCRdb and include only in-frame sequences with V and J called. Some clones fail to appear in such tables; in the studies checked, an unresolved V gene covers under half of the shortfall, and the cause of the remainder is unknown. D and trimming were read from the DNA, whereas the V and J calls and clone size are those reported in that table. The sample profile shows more than 200,000 clones; 70% to 90% of them were found once. The leading ten clones occupy nearly 2% of the sample.

Study-wide findings and limitations: The quantity of clinical and demographic metadata differed by source and by participant and was supplied without curation.

Its CDR3 holds 15 amino acids, cysteine through phenylalanine. Left in the record is the CDR3 DNA by itself, 45 bases read in frame from the first base. As encoded in the germline V gene, CDR1 is MDHEN while CDR2 is SYDVKM. Trimming at the junction amounts to 8 bases on V and 4 bases on J, and the germline ends lie 20 bases apart. The sequence came from a man aged 30 to 45 with active or convalescent COVID-19. The chain employs TRBV28 and TRBJ1-2; no D gene can be assigned with confidence. Source material: peripheral blood. The CDR3 is CASYAQRASSYGYTF. DNA sequence: TGTGCCAGCTATGCGCAGAGGGCGTCGAGCTATGGCTACACCTTC.